Sequencing of this TCR beta chain was carried out in a study of cytomegalovirus exposure and HLA in healthy donors. Whole-study findings and limits: The study flagged around 160 TCR beta chains as cytomegalovirus-associated.

This clone was recorded once. Its antigen is unknown. The donors were in the approximately 120-subject validation cohort; that cohort was separate from the roughly 700-subject first cohort. Clones were sequenced by immunoSEQ multiplex PCR, and TCRdb holds only the in-frame ones, with some missing. The table lists roughly 110,000 clones, around 90% of them singletons, with around 1.9% in the top ten. This CDR3 is built from 15 residues. The V gene's germline CDR1 is SGHTA and CDR2 FQGNSA. V lost 4 bases to trimming and J lost 8 bases, with 15 bases between them. This receptor was taken from a woman aged 18-29 years in good health and CMV-seropositive. The rearrangement joins TRBV7-2 to TRBJ1-6; D unresolved. Material for sequencing was PBMCs. In nucleotides, the CDR3 is TGTGCCAGCAGCTCACGTAGGAGGTTTTATTCACCCCTCCACTTT. Translating it yields CASSSRRRFYSPLHF.